Listed below are T cell receptor beta chains from one sample, sequenced in a study of blood T cells in healthy people across ages. MiXCR, run by TCRdb on the 5' RACE reads, gives a single entry per CDR3 protein. The table has about 800,000 distinct CDR3 sequences, roughly 25% seen once; the top ten hold 3% to 4%. This same sample was also part of a study on T cells of mothers and their children.

The sequenced sample consisted of blood. The receptors derive from a boy aged 10-17 years in good health. The CDR3 runs from the conserved cysteine through the conserved F or W. The order of the fields is V gene, D gene, clone size, J gene, CDR3 protein, CDR3 DNA. D genes are given only for firm matches. Expanded clones get a size class; other rows say once, few or many, or leave the size out.

TRBV29-1,TRBD2,few,TRBJ2-1,CSVSTSGRYNEQFF,TGCAGCGTCTCTACTAGCGGGAGGTACAATGAGCAGTTCTTC
TRBV20-1,TRBD1,-,TRBJ1-1,CSARDRNWTGGFWAFF,TGCAGTGCTAGAGATCGTAATTGGACAGGGGGCTTTTGGGCTTTCTTT
TRBV12-5,-,-,TRBJ1-3,CASRPPSGNTIYF,TGTGCTAGCCGCCCACCCTCTGGAAACACCATATATTTT
TRBV28,-,-,TRBJ2-6,CASSFLRAGANVLTF,TGTGCCAGCAGTTTCCTCCGGGCTGGGGCCAACGTCCTGACTTTC
TRBV7-3,-,-,TRBJ1-1,CASSLTKEGNTEAFF,TGTGCCAGCAGCTTAACTAAGGAGGGTAACACTGAAGCTTTCTTT
TRBV7-3,-,-,TRBJ2-4,CASSPGGLGIAKNIQYF,TGTGCCAGCAGCCCAGGGGGACTCGGGATTGCCAAAAACATTCAGTACTTC
TRBV6-1,TRBD1,few,TRBJ2-5,CASRHPRGQGSETQYF,TGTGCCAGCAGACATCCCCGAGGACAGGGCTCAGAGACCCAGTACTTC
TRBV27,TRBD1,-,TRBJ2-1,CASSRDTGTVYNEQFF,TGTGCCAGCAGTCGGGACACCGGGACAGTCTACAATGAGCAGTTCTTC
TRBV13,-,-,TRBJ2-1,CASSRRAGSSYNEQFF,TGTGCCAGCAGCCGAAGGGCAGGGAGCTCCTACAATGAGCAGTTCTTC
TRBV5-1,-,-,TRBJ2-4,CASSLDVQTKNIQYF,TGCGCCAGCAGCTTGGATGTCCAAACCAAAAACATTCAGTACTTC
TRBV28,-,few,TRBJ1-2,CATQQDSYGYTF,TGTGCCACCCAACAGGATAGCTATGGCTACACCTTC
TRBV28,TRBD2,-,TRBJ2-5,CASSQGSGPETQYF,TGTGCCAGCAGTCAGGGTAGCGGGCCAGAGACCCAGTACTTC
TRBV28,-,-,TRBJ1-2,CASSPGHSRYGCTF,TGTGCCAGCAGCCCGGGACATAGCCGATATGGCTGCACCTTC
TRBV27,TRBD2,few,TRBJ2-2,CASRLAGGTNTGELFF,TGTGCCAGCCGACTAGCGGGGGGGACGAACACCGGGGAGCTGTTTTTT
TRBV28,TRBD1,few,TRBJ2-7,CASSSGQASNEQYF,TGTGCCAGCAGTTCCGGACAGGCTAGCAACGAGCAGTACTTC
TRBV3-1,TRBD1,few,TRBJ2-5,CASSLSPDRVQETQYF,TGTGCCAGCAGCCTTAGCCCGGACAGGGTCCAAGAGACCCAGTACTTC
TRBV28,-,few,TRBJ2-7,CASSRLTSTYEQYF,TGTGCCAGCAGTAGACTGACATCGACCTACGAGCAGTACTTC
TRBV20-1,-,-,TRBJ1-1,CSAGTAGAEAFF,TGCAGTGCCGGGACGGCTGGCGCTGAAGCTTTCTTT
TRBV29-1,-,-,TRBJ1-2,CSVGAIRTDSYGYTF,TGCAGCGTGGGGGCAATAAGGACAGATAGTTATGGCTACACCTTC
TRBV29-1,TRBD1,few,TRBJ2-7,CSVLGQEKFCF,TGCAGCGTTCTCGGACAGGAAAAGTTTTGCTTC
TRBV7-9,-,-,TRBJ1-4,CASSQPLMAGGTNEKLFF,TGTGCCAGCAGCCAACCGTTGATGGCCGGAGGGACTAATGAAAAACTGTTTTTT
TRBV4-3,-,few,TRBJ2-3,CASSQDVGTDTQYF,TGCGCCAGCAGCCAAGATGTCGGCACAGATACGCAGTATTTT
TRBV20-1,TRBD2,-,TRBJ2-5,CSARMVAGGKQETQYF,TGCAGTGCTAGAATGGTTGCGGGGGGAAAGCAAGAGACCCAGTACTTC
TRBV2,-,few,TRBJ1-4,CASTQSLETNEKLFF,TGTGCCAGCACCCAAAGCTTAGAAACTAATGAAAAACTGTTTTTT